This T cell receptor beta chain was captured in a study of patients and donors after allogeneic stem cell transplantation. This clonotype has at least ten counts. Trimming pared 1 base from V and 8 bases from J, leaving 11 bases between. This CDR3 region has 13 residues. MiXCR, applied by TCRdb to the RT-PCR reads, yields one record per CDR3 protein. This table has approximately 25,000 distinct CDR3 sequences, about 30% appearing once. The chain is built from TRBV12-3 or TRBV12-4 and TRBJ1-1; D gene ambiguous. Sequenced material: blood, either unsorted or a sorted T cell fraction (not recorded which). The source is a human donor who was either an allogeneic HSCT recipient or a stem cell or donor lymphocyte infusion donor (not recorded which). It is not recorded whose cells these are; they may come from a transplant donor. The CDR3 bases are TGTGCCAGCAGTTTAGGCCCGGGAGGGGAAGCTTTCTTT. Translating gives CASSLGPGGEAFF.